This TCR beta chain was recorded in a study of cytomegalovirus exposure and HLA in healthy donors. The V gene's germline CDR1 is KGHSH and CDR2 LQKENI. V was pared by 3 bases and J by 10 bases, with 9 bases between. The CDR3 is 12 amino acids. This clone has a handful of counts. No antigen is known for it. With 60 Vbeta and 13 Jbeta primers, the PCR was carried out. Measured with immunoSEQ multiplex PCR; TCRdb has only the in-frame clones, and not every one. The sample lists under 200,000 clones, roughly 80% occurring once. Whole-study findings and limits: Confirmation was obtained in vitro that a few CMV-associated chains are specific for CMV antigens. TCR beta sequences reportedly predicted most subjects' HLA-A and HLA-B alleles accurately. Researchers reported in a later analysis that a missense DCLRE1C variant was tied to TCR beta V- and J-gene trimming.

Material for sequencing was PBMCs. The chain has TRBV18 and TRBJ1-4; D remains ambiguous. The source is a female donor in good health and CMV-seronegative. Here the CDR3 reads CASSPLPGKLFF. DNA for the CDR3: TGTGCCAGCTCACCCCTACCAGGAAAACTGTTTTTT.